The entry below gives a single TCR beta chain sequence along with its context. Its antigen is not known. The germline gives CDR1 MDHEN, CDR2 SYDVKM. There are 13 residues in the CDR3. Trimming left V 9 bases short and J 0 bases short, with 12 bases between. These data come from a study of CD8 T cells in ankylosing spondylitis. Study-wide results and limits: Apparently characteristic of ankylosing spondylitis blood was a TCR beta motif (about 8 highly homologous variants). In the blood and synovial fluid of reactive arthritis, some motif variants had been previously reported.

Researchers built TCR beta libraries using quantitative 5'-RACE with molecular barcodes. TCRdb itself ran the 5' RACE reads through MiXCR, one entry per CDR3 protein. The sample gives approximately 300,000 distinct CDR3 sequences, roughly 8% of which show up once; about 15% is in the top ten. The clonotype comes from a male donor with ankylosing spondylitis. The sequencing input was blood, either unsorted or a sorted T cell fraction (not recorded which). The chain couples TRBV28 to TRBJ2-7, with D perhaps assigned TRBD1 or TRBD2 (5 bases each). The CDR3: CASTPGLSYEQYF. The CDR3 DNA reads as TGTGCCAGTACCCCGGGGCTCTCCTACGAGCAGTACTTC.